This is a list of T cell receptor beta chains from one sample in a study of EBV T-cell therapy then PD-1 blockade in nasopharyngeal carcinoma. Their recognized antigens are unknown. Clones were read by immunoSEQ multiplex PCR, and TCRdb kept only the in-frame ones, dropping some. This sample yields about 22,000 clones, of which over 75% are seen a single time; approximately 24% belongs to the top ten. The sequencing here drew on CD8+ T cells from blood, taken at day -245 from a patient whose treatment included autologous EBV-specific T cells and nivolumab. Receptor source: a man aged 40-49 years with nasopharyngeal carcinoma. CDR3s include the opening cysteine and the closing phenylalanine or tryptophan. D genes are given only for firm matches. Not every row has a clone size; where given, it reads once, few, many or a size class.

abundance	len	v_gene	j_gene	d_gene	CDR3aa	CDR3nt
once	12	TRBV29-1	TRBJ2-3	TRBD2	CSVRTSGDLQYF	TGCAGCGTCCGGACTAGCGGGGATCTGCAGTATTTT
-	20	TRBV18	TRBJ2-7	-	CASSLYSGKLPIKRPYEQYF	TGTGCCAGCTCACTTTATTCAGGAAAACTGCCTATTAAAAGACCCTACGAGCAGTACTTC
-	13	TRBV7-9	TRBJ1-1	-	CASSLGAVLEAFF	TGTGCCAGCAGCTTAGGGGCGGTACTTGAAGCTTTCTTT
-	17	TRBV7-2	TRBJ2-5	TRBD2	CASSLGLAGGTRETQYF	TGTGCCAGCAGCTTGGGACTAGCGGGGGGGACTCGGGAGACCCAGTACTTC
once	14	TRBV4-1	TRBJ1-2	TRBD1	CASSQGTGYYGYTF	TGCGCCAGCAGCCAAGGGACAGGGTACTATGGCTACACCTTC
-	15	TRBV15	TRBJ2-7	-	CATSPGTSDTYEQYF	TGTGCCACCAGCCCCGGGACGTCAGATACCTACGAGCAGTACTTC
-	15	TRBV11-1	TRBJ2-2	-	CASSLAGGNTGELFF	TGTGCCAGCAGCTTAGCGGGGGGGAACACCGGGGAGCTGTTTTTT
few	14	TRBV4-3	TRBJ2-7	TRBD1	CASSLGQGKYEQYF	TGCGCCAGCAGCCTGGGACAGGGAAAATACGAGCAGTACTTC
-	18	TRBV9	TRBJ2-1	TRBD2	CASSVEGLAGGAYNEQFF	TGTGCCAGCAGCGTTGAGGGACTAGCGGGGGGAGCCTACAATGAGCAGTTCTTC
-	16	TRBV7-9	TRBJ1-5	-	CASSSATGARDQPQHF	TGTGCCAGCAGCTCAGCGACGGGGGCGAGGGATCAGCCCCAGCATTTT
-	16	TRBV27	TRBJ2-1	-	CASSYPLKGGYNEQFF	TGTGCCAGCAGCTATCCCCTCAAGGGGGGGTACAATGAGCAGTTCTTC
-	14	TRBV4-3	TRBJ1-1	TRBD1	CASRHRDRNTEAFF	TGCGCCAGCAGACACCGGGACAGGAACACTGAAGCTTTCTTT
once	12	TRBV12-3/TRBV12-4	TRBJ1-1	-	CASSPGGTEAFF	TGTGCCAGCAGCCCCGGAGGGACTGAAGCTTTCTTT
-	14	TRBV9	TRBJ1-5	-	CASSVDSSNQPQHF	TGTGCCAGCAGCGTAGACTCTAGCAATCAGCCCCAGCATTTT
-	14	TRBV6-5	TRBJ2-5	TRBD2	CASSLSGAGETQYF	TGTGCCAGCAGTCTTAGCGGGGCTGGGGAGACCCAGTACTTC
-	18	TRBV30	TRBJ1-6	TRBD1	CAWRDRTGGKSYNSPLHF	TGTGCCTGGAGGGATCGGACAGGGGGGAAATCCTATAATTCACCCCTCCACTTT
-	17	TRBV7-8	TRBJ2-3	TRBD2	CASSVVASGGYADTQYF	TGTGCCAGCAGCGTAGTGGCTAGCGGGGGCTATGCAGATACGCAGTATTTT
-	13	TRBV5-6	TRBJ2-5	TRBD2	CASSSTSAETQYF	TGTGCCAGCAGCTCTACTAGCGCCGAGACCCAGTACTTC
-	13	TRBV9	TRBJ2-2	-	CASSPAQAGELFF	TGTGCCAGCAGCCCTGCCCAGGCCGGGGAGCTGTTTTTT
-	13	TRBV19	TRBJ1-1	-	CASSGSLNTEAFF	TGTGCCAGTAGTGGGAGCCTGAACACTGAAGCTTTCTTT
-	14	TRBV16	TRBJ2-1	-	CASSQLSEYNEQFF	TGTGCCAGCAGCCAACTCTCGGAGTACAATGAGCAGTTCTTC
-	15	TRBV12-5	TRBJ2-3	-	CASGLASWGGDTQYF	TGTGCTAGTGGTTTGGCCTCCTGGGGTGGTGATACGCAGTATTTT
-	16	TRBV4-1	TRBJ1-4	-	CASSQVTYRPNEKLFF	TGCGCCAGCAGCCAAGTAACCTACAGACCGAATGAAAAACTGTTTTTT
once	14	TRBV4-3	TRBJ1-2	-	CASSPAAGLYGYTF	TGCGCCAGCAGCCCGGCCGCGGGGCTCTATGGCTACACCTTC
few	14	TRBV5-5	TRBJ1-6	-	CASTDPAYNSPLHF	TGTGCCAGCACGGACCCGGCCTATAATTCACCCCTCCACTTT
few	16	TRBV6-1	TRBJ2-1	TRBD1	CASSEVYGTGGREQFF	TGTGCCAGCAGTGAAGTTTACGGGACAGGGGGCCGCGAGCAGTTCTTC
medium-sized	14	TRBV2	TRBJ1-1	-	CASSWRPTDTEAFF	TGTGCCAGCAGTTGGCGGCCAACGGATACTGAAGCTTTCTTT